The TCR beta chain described here comes from a study of a mutant IDH1 vaccine in newly diagnosed glioma. Study information: Averaging roughly 40 years of age, treated patients were approximately 60% male and approximately 38% female.

Assay: immunoSEQ multiplex PCR; the TCRdb copy retains only in-frame clones and omits some. The repertoire has about 68,000 clones, around 79% of them found once; the top ten carry around 8.2%. Time point in this sample: baseline, week 1 (first vaccination visit). Sample treatment: pre-vaccination baseline after standard-of-care therapy. Donors' newly diagnosed IDH1-mutant WHO grade 3 or 4 astrocytomas lacked nuclear ATRX. CDR1 is SEHNR and CDR2 is FQNEAQ in the germline V gene (reference sequence). The CDR3 loop spans 15 amino acids. Trimming stripped 1 base from V and 6 bases from J, with 13 bases between. Notes on the study in general: Vaccine-induced responses were seen in approximately 93% of patients, spanning several MHC alleles. Pseudoprogression looked unconnected to shifts in top peripheral T cell clonotypes.

Remarks on this clone: The antigen remains undetermined.

The TCR was taken from a man aged 45-60 years with glioma. Sample: PBMCs, taken from a glioma patient treated with radiotherapy, temozolomide or both. The chain couples TRBV7-9 to TRBJ1-5; perhaps TRBD1 as D (5 bases). The CDR3 reads CASSLEAGQGQPQHF. The CDR3 DNA follows: TGTGCCAGCAGCTTAGAGGCGGGCCAGGGTCAGCCCCAGCATTTT.